This section outlines one T cell receptor beta chain sequence together with its context. What antigen it recognizes has not been identified. No per-base quality is available; no much larger clone lies one base away. TCRbeta CDR3 regions were amplified from genomic DNA using the immunoSEQ Assay, a bias-controlled multiplex PCR. The paper's processing steps were these. Nucleated cell counts per sample were estimated from amplification of reference gene primers within the assay. To quantify the absolute abundance of each unique TCRbeta CDR3 rearrangement, sequence reads were collapsed and filtered. For each sample, productive Simpson clonality was calculated as the square root of Simpson's diversity index over productive rearrangements. Here the immuneACCESS table is served through TCRdb, limited to in-frame sequences with V and J called. Missing clones are a known gap in these copies; in checked studies unresolved V genes cover under half, and the rest lacks a known reason. The V and J calls and the clone size are those of that table, but D and trimming were determined from the DNA. The sample table contains 340,000 or so clones; only one count was recorded for about 86% of them. Approximately 4.4% of the sample rests with the top ten.

The data originate from a study of blood T cell repertoires in COVID-19 (dated by TCRdb to 2018 to 2020). A note on the overall study: Samples from collaborators originated in the United States, Italy and Spain and spanned both the acute and convalescent phases of COVID-19. Samples were obtained from the ongoing ImmuneRACE study (first 160 participants) and from 1,254 subjects provided by 6 global collaborators. A de-identified subject ID, COVID-19 status, age in years and sex were almost always included in the sample metadata. The material from the prospective study consisted of cDNA or gDNA derived from T cells, B-cell-depleted T cells, or PBMCs. Subjects who had been exposed to COVID-19, were actively infected with it, or had recovered from it provided the deeply sampled blood TCRbeta repertoires that made up the dataset. The repertoires were made available in a free public database intended to serve as a resource for research on the immune response to SARS-CoV-2. HLA class I and class II types, where available, came from metadata supplied by the sample provider rather than from assay-based typing.

V and J are trimmed by 3 bases and 6 bases, and the gene matches miss 5 bases of the junction. The CDR1 and CDR2 encoded by the germline V gene (reference sequence) are PRHDT and FYEKMQ. The CDR3 runs 14 amino acids, cysteine and phenylalanine included. The entry retains the CDR3 DNA only, 42 bases that are in frame from base 1. Participants in the prospective study were aged about 18 to 95 years, lived in 20 to 25 United States geographic areas, and enrolled through a virtual design. In the prospective study, cohorts were assigned on the basis of participant-reported clinical history obtained from a screening survey and a study questionnaire. Each participant in the prospective study had whole blood, serum and a nasopharyngeal or oropharyngeal swab collected by mobile phlebotomists. Participants in the prospective study had the option to provide additional blood draws and questionnaires over a roughly 2-month period. Prospective study blood samples were shipped either frozen or at room temperature before DNA extraction.

General conclusions and limits of the study: How much clinical and demographic metadata was included differed by source and by participant, and the metadata was provided uncurated.

The source material was PBMCs or T cells enriched from blood (not recorded which). The receptor was derived from a woman in her thirties or forties with acute COVID-19. In this chain, TRBV13 is recombined with TRBJ2-1; 7 middle bases align to TRBD2. The DNA sequence reads TGTGCCAGCAGCTTGGGAGGGAGGGGCAATGAGCAGTTCTTC. Protein translation: CASSLGGRGNEQFF.